The 8 T cell receptor beta chains below were found in one sample sequenced in a study of post-analysis software for immune sequencing data. Unique molecular identifiers had been added to the TCR beta cDNA libraries. TCRdb passed the PCR reads through MiXCR, listing each CDR3 protein once. The sample contains 150,000 to 200,000 distinct CDR3 sequences, about 32% of which appear only once. These receptors are not linked to any known antigen. Study results and limitations: Controls showed lower frequencies than patients for five TRBV segments, and TRBV5-6, TRBV5-1 and TRBV20-1 were among these.

The source material was blood. These receptors were taken from a girl aged 5-17 years with multiple sclerosis.

This clonotype showed up many times. The chain has TRBV18 and TRBJ2-1; no reliable D call. Germline V lookup: CDR1 KGHSH, CDR2 LQKENI. This CDR3 contains 16 residues. The V end was cut by 0 bases, the J end by 7 bases, with 16 bases between. The CDR3 DNA is TGTGCCAGCTCACCACCGGTCGAGCAGACGAGGAATGAGCAGTTCTTC. The encoded protein is CASSPPVEQTRNEQFF.

This clonotype was observed at least ten times. The V and J genes are TRBV27 and TRBJ1-2, with 11 bases matching TRBD1. The CDR3 length is 16 residues. V lost 2 bases, J lost 5 bases, and 7 bases stayed unmatched. The germline CDR1 and CDR2 sequences are MNHEY and SMNVEV (reference sequence). The CDR3 DNA sequence: TGTGCCAGCAGTTTACGTCCGGGACAGGGGGAATATGGCTACACCTTC. It encodes CASSLRPGQGEYGYTF.

This sequence joins TRBV28 and TRBJ2-1; unclear D gene. This CDR3 region has 12 residues. With 2 bases removed from V and 15 bases from J, the gap between germline ends came to 14 bases. Germline CDR1 reads MDHEN; CDR2 reads SYDVKM. CDR3 in DNA: TGTGCCAGCAGTTTACGCTGGGTAGCATCGTTCTTC. Protein product: CASSLRWVASFF.

This clonotype was observed a single time. The CDR3 sequence: CASSPGAGELFF. CDR3 in DNA: TGTGCCAGCAGCCCAGGGGCCGGGGAGCTGTTTTTT. This chain connects TRBV12-3 or TRBV12-4 to TRBJ2-2; D is possibly TRBD1 (6 bases). Trimming took 6 bases from V and 6 from J, leaving 8 bases between them. This CDR3 comprises 12 residues.

Comments on this clonotype: Mismatch with germline at one junction end may stem from a read error. V and J are TRBV10-3 and TRBJ2-6; D possibly corresponds to TRBD1 (6 bases). Germline CDR1 ENHRY, CDR2 SYGVKD. The CDR3 loop spans 16 amino acids. Here the CDR3 DNA reads TGTGCCATCGGTACCTCAGGGGACCCTGGGGCCAACATCCTGACTTTC. It codes for CAIGTSGDPGANILTF.

The sample holds many counts of this clonotype. The chain joins TRBV7-8 to TRBJ2-5; D tentatively reads TRBD1 or TRBD2 (5 bases each). Germline CDR1 is SGHVS and CDR2 is FQNEAQ. Trimming removed 2 bases from V and 2 bases from J, with 15 bases in between. This CDR3 contains 16 residues. CDR3: CASSLTGDVLQETQYF. In nucleotides, the CDR3 is TGTGCCAGCAGCTTAACCGGGGACGTACTTCAAGAGACCCAGTACTTC.

CDR3 region: CASSYSRFNGELFF. CDR3 sequence (DNA): TGTGCCAGCAGTTACTCGAGGTTCAACGGGGAGCTGTTTTTT. This sequence joins TRBV6-6 and TRBJ2-2; D is unresolved. The V gene lost 0 bases and the J gene lost 7 bases, with 9 bases spanning the gap. The CDR3 loop spans 14 amino acids. Germline-derived CDR1 and CDR2 are MNHNY and SVGAGI (reference sequence).

The chain joins TRBV14 to TRBJ1-1, with a tentative D call TRBD1 (5 bases). The V end lost 4 bases, the J end lost 1 base, and 13 bases lay between the germline ends. In germline, CDR1 is SGHDN, CDR2 FVKESK. The CDR3 is 15 residues long. The CDR3 DNA sequence: TGTGCCAGCAGCCTACGGGACGGATGGAACACTGAAGCTTTCTTT. Protein sequence: CASSLRDGWNTEAFF. Full variable domain (missing parts from reference TRBV14 and TRBJ1-1): EAGVTQFPSHSVIEKGQTVTLRCDPISGHDNLYWYRRVMGKEIKFLLHFVKESKQDESGMPNNRFLAERTGGTYSTLKVQPAELEDSGVYFCASSLRDGWNTEAFFGQGTRLTVV.